This T cell receptor beta chain was obtained from a study of regulatory T cells in long-lasting Graves disease. The study, taken as a whole, reports: Among samples with persistent disease, TRBV28, TRBJ1-2 and TRBJ2-5 were favored.

This CDR3 is built from 15 residues. Per germline, CDR1 SGHDT and CDR2 YYEEEE. Trimming removed 4 bases at V and 5 bases at J, with 18 bases between. The sample's time point: newly diagnosed GD, antithyroid drugs for less than 3 months. The TCR library used RNA extracted from PBMCs. Graves' disease was diagnosed by American Thyroid Association guidelines. Library construction for TCR beta used iRepertoire HTBI primers and Arm-PCR of CDR3 regions. TCRdb analysed the multiplex PCR reads with MiXCR anew, one entry per CDR3 protein. The sample records around 360,000 distinct CDR3 sequences, 15% to 20% being singletons. This clonotype has more than one count but fewer than ten. The antigen remains undetermined. Separately, the same data were catalogued under a study of T cells in Graves' hyperthyroidism and ophthalmopathy. This second study says: TCR CDR3 underwent first-round RT-PCR with the HTBI primer set. Most clonotypes expanded in thyroid above 0.001 were likewise present in blood.

This rearrangement joins TRBV5-6 to TRBJ2-5; a weak D match, TRBD2 (6 bases). The receptor's source is a young woman with Graves disease. Material: peripheral blood mononuclear cells (PBMCs), obtained at new diagnosis, from a patient treated with antithyroid drugs. This CDR3 reads CASSPAGSPAETQYF. In DNA, the CDR3 is TGTGCCAGCAGCCCCGCCGGGAGCCCCGCGGAGACCCAGTACTTC.